The rows below give T cell receptor beta chains drawn from one sample of a study of blood T cell repertoires in COVID-19. TCRdb keeps only in-frame clones here, not all; method: immunoSEQ multiplex PCR. Of 350,000 to 450,000 clones listed, approximately 89% are singletons. Sequencing input: PBMCs or T cells enriched from blood (not recorded which). The receptors were gathered from a middle-aged woman who had been exposed to COVID-19. The CDR3 runs from the conserved cysteine through the conserved F or W. The order of the fields is V gene, D gene, J gene, clone size, CDR3 DNA, CDR3 protein. D genes are given only for firm matches. Clone size is not always given. Where it is, it says once, few, many or a class for expanded clones.

V: TRBV21-1
D: .
J: TRBJ1-6
size: once
DNA: TGTGCCAGCAGCAAAGGCCCTGACCGGCGGTCACCCCTCCACTTT
CDR3: CASSKGPDRRSPLHF

V: TRBV5-4
D: TRBD1
J: TRBJ2-1
size: .
DNA: TGTGCCAGCAGCAGGGGGACAGGGACCTACAATGAGCAGTTCTTC
CDR3: CASSRGTGTYNEQFF

V: TRBV9
D: .
J: TRBJ1-3
size: .
DNA: TGTGCCAGCAGCGCCTTGGCCTCTGGAAACACCATATATTTT
CDR3: CASSALASGNTIYF

V: TRBV12-3/TRBV12-4
D: .
J: TRBJ1-2
size: .
DNA: TGTGCCAGCAGTTACATCGACAGATTGGGCTACACCTTC
CDR3: CASSYIDRLGYTF

V: TRBV3-1/TRBV3-2
D: .
J: TRBJ1-3
size: .
DNA: TGTGCCAGCAGCCAAGGTAGCGGAGGAAACACCATATATTTT
CDR3: CASSQGSGGNTIYF

V: TRBV19
D: .
J: TRBJ2-3
size: .
DNA: TGTGCCACCTCAGTGACTAGAAACACAGATACGCAGTATTTT
CDR3: CATSVTRNTDTQYF

V: TRBV2
D: TRBD2
J: TRBJ2-7
size: .
DNA: TGTGCCAGCCTGGTGGCTAGCGGGGTCTCCTACGAGCAGTACTTC
CDR3: CASLVASGVSYEQYF

V: TRBV7-8
D: .
J: TRBJ2-1
size: .
DNA: TGTGCCAGCAGCTTCGGGACTCTGGCGAATGAGCAGTTCTTC
CDR3: CASSFGTLANEQFF

V: TRBV11-3
D: .
J: TRBJ2-5
size: .
DNA: TGTGCCAGCAGCTTTCATCGGGGGACAGAGCCAAAAGAGACCCAGTACTTC
CDR3: CASSFHRGTEPKETQYF

V: TRBV11-3
D: TRBD2
J: TRBJ2-5
size: .
DNA: TGTGCCAGCAGCTTACGGCGGGAGCGGGAGACCCAGTACTTC
CDR3: CASSLRRERETQYF

V: TRBV20-1
D: .
J: TRBJ1-5
size: .
DNA: TGCAGTGCTAGTTCCTTCCCTCGGGGTCGCAATCAGCCCCAGCATTTT
CDR3: CSASSFPRGRNQPQHF

V: TRBV6-6
D: TRBD2
J: TRBJ2-5
size: .
DNA: TGTGCCAGCAGTTACTCGGCGGGGGGGCTGAAGACCCAGTACTTC
CDR3: CASSYSAGGLKTQYF

V: TRBV5-6
D: .
J: TRBJ1-2
size: .
DNA: TGTGCCAGCAGCTTGGAGAAAAAACAGGACTATGGCTACACCTTC
CDR3: CASSLEKKQDYGYTF

V: TRBV12-3/TRBV12-4
D: TRBD1
J: TRBJ1-2
size: .
DNA: TGTGCCAGCAGTCTAACAGGGGTCTATGGCTACACCTTC
CDR3: CASSLTGVYGYTF

V: TRBV30
D: .
J: TRBJ2-6
size: once
DNA: TGTGCCTGGGGACTCGGACTACAAATTCACTCTGGGGCCAACGTCCTGACTTTC
CDR3: CAWGLGLQIHSGANVLTF

V: TRBV7-6
D: TRBD1
J: TRBJ2-3
size: .
DNA: TGTGCCAGCAGCTTGGGGACAGGGCGGACAGATACGCAGTATTTT
CDR3: CASSLGTGRTDTQYF

V: TRBV6-5
D: TRBD1
J: TRBJ1-2
size: .
DNA: TGTGCCAGCAGATCAGGGGGCGCTTATGGCTACACCTTC
CDR3: CASRSGGAYGYTF

V: TRBV6-5
D: .
J: TRBJ1-2
size: .
DNA: TGTGCCAGCAGTTACGCCACAGGGTGGGCTAACTATGGCTACACCTTC
CDR3: CASSYATGWANYGYTF